This entry lists 17 T cell receptor beta chains sequenced from one sample in a study of siplizumab effects on memory and regulatory T cells. Only in-frame clones appear in the TCRdb table, and some are missing; sequencing was by immunoSEQ multiplex PCR. Among fewer than 70,000 clones listed, 80% to 90% were seen once. Input material: Tregs sorted from blood. Source of these receptors: a human donor in good health.

The chain combines TRBV11-3 with TRBJ2-1, with D unresolved. The V gene lost 8 bases and the J gene lost 9 bases, with 11 bases spanning the gap. The CDR3 runs to 11 residues. The germline CDR1 and CDR2 sequences are SGHNT and YENEEA. The CDR3 DNA reads TGTGCCAGCCGCGCGTGGGGTGAGCAGTTCTTC. It codes for CASRAWGEQFF. Looking up the rest from reference TRBV11-3 and TRBJ2-1 gives the full variable domain: EAGVVQSPRYKIIEKKQPVAFWCNPISGHNTLYWYLQNLGQGPELLIRYENEEAVDDSQLPKDRFSAERLKGVDSTLKIQPAELGDSAVYLCASRAWGEQFFGPGTRLTVL.

The chain combines TRBV11-2 with TRBJ2-5, with TRBD2 identical over 7 bases. CDR1 is SGHAT, CDR2 FQNNGV, per germline. The CDR3 totals 13 residues. V dropped 4 bases and J dropped 5; count of bases not matched to a gene: 4. DNA for the CDR3: TGTGCCAGCAGCTGGAGGGAGGGGGAGACCCAGTACTTC. Translated, it gives CASSWREGETQYF.

The genes are TRBV6-1 and TRBJ2-2; D unresolved. With 6 bases removed from V and 6 bases from J, the gap between germline ends came to 5 bases. CDR3 size: 11 residues. Germline CDR1 is MNHNS and CDR2 is SASEGT. CDR3 residues: CASRGPGELFF. As DNA, the CDR3 is TGTGCCAGCAGAGGCCCCGGGGAGCTGTTTTTT.

This clone was recorded once. The chain has TRBV4-3 and TRBJ2-3; 16 bases align to TRBD2. V shed 4 bases, J shed 8 bases, and the junction held 6 bases outside the gene matches. The CDR3 loop spans 16 amino acids. Germline V gene lookup returns CDR1 LGHNA and CDR2 YSLEER. This CDR3 is CASSPRGLAGGSTQYF. The CDR3, as DNA: TGCGCCAGCAGCCCAAGGGGACTAGCGGGAGGGAGTACGCAGTATTTT.

This clone was detected only a few times. This chain joins TRBV25-1 and TRBJ1-1, with TRBD1 matching 8 bases. The ends lost 4 bases at V and 10 bases at J; junction bases unmatched: 5. This CDR3 comprises 12 residues. Germline loops: CDR1 MGHDK, CDR2 SYGVNS. CDR3 in amino acids: CASSGGQGPAFF. CDR3 sequence (DNA): TGTGCCAGCAGTGGAGGACAGGGCCCAGCTTTCTTT.

In its sample, this clone was seen once. CDR3: CASSESGGRSYEQYF. CDR3 in DNA: TGCGCCAGCAGTGAGTCAGGGGGGCGATCCTACGAGCAGTACTTC. J is TRBJ2-7 and V is TRBV10-1; D is possibly TRBD1 or TRBD2 (6 bases each). The CDR3 sequence is 15 residues long. Trimming removed 0 bases from V and 1 base from J, with 10 bases in between. CDR1 is WNHNN, CDR2 SYGVQD, per germline (reference sequence).

This chain joins TRBV5-1 and TRBJ2-3; maybe TRBD1 (6 bases). The CDR3 has 15 amino acids. Trimming stripped 3 bases from V and 5 bases from J, with 16 bases between. Germline V CDR1 and CDR2: SGHRS, YFSETQ. The CDR3 sequence is CASSSTGLLGDTQYF. CDR3 DNA sequence: TGCGCCAGCAGCTCTACAGGGTTATTAGGAGATACGCAGTATTTT.

This rearrangement joins TRBV27 to TRBJ1-5; no definite D call. The CDR3 is 13 amino acids. Trimming stripped 5 bases from V and 4 bases from J, with 9 bases between. Germline assignment: CDR1 MNHEY and CDR2 SMNVEV (reference sequence). As DNA, the CDR3 is TGTGCCAGCAGTCCCCTCGTGAATCAGCCCCAGCATTTT. As protein: CASSPLVNQPQHF.

The chain has TRBV5-1 and TRBJ2-7; 7 nucleotides line up with TRBD1. J lost 2 bases, V lost 2 bases, and 4 bases had no gene match. Looked up from germline, CDR1 is SGHRS and CDR2 is YFSETQ. CDR3 length equals 14 residues. CDR3 region: CASSFQTGPYEQYF. The CDR3, as DNA: TGCGCCAGCAGCTTCCAGACAGGGCCCTACGAGCAGTACTTC. The variable domain in full, completed from reference TRBV5-1 and TRBJ2-7, reads KAGVTQTPRYLIKTRGQQVTLSCSPISGHRSVSWYQQTPGQGLQFLFEYFSETQRNKGNFPGRFSGRQFSNSRSEMNVSTLELGDSALYLCASSFQTGPYEQYFGPGTRLTVT.

The genes are TRBV5-1 and TRBJ2-5; 11 bases map to TRBD2. Germline loops: CDR1 SGHRS, CDR2 YFSETQ. The V segment lost 2 bases and the J segment 5 bases; nucleotides outside the gene matches: 5. The CDR3 runs 15 residues. The CDR3 nucleotides are TGCGCCAGCAGCTTCGGACTAGCGGGTGGGGAGACCCAGTACTTC. This encodes CASSFGLAGGETQYF.

The chain recombines TRBV30 with TRBJ2-2; 8 nucleotides line up with TRBD2. Per the germline V gene, CDR1 is GTSNPN and CDR2 is SVGIG (reference sequence). V was pared by 7 bases and J by 7 bases, with 11 bases of the junction left unmatched. This CDR3 is 14 amino acids long. The DNA for the CDR3 is TGTGCCTCCTCTGAAGCGGGGGCAAACGGGGAGCTGTTTTTT. Residues: CASSEAGANGELFF.

The chain recombines TRBV27 with TRBJ1-4, with D possibly TRBD1 on 6 matching bases. Germline V CDR1 and CDR2: MNHEY, SMNVEV (reference sequence). The CDR3 consists of 15 residues. The germline V and J ends were trimmed by 8 bases and 5 bases, with 18 bases remaining between them. The CDR3 nucleotides read TGTGCCAGCCGTCTCGGGGGGGGGCGCAATGAAAAACTGTTTTTT. Amino acids: CASRLGGGRNEKLFF.

This chain joins TRBV2 and TRBJ1-2; TRBD1 matches at 7 bases. This CDR3 has 13 amino acids. Germline V gene sequence: CDR1 SNHLY, CDR2 FYNNEI. The V and J ends lost 5 bases and 8 bases, in that order; junction bases with no gene match: 8. The CDR3 DNA reads as TGTGCCAGCAGTTGGACAGGTTCTAGGGGCTACACCTTC. Translated, it gives CASSWTGSRGYTF.

This chain joins TRBV14 and TRBJ1-1; D ambiguous. The CDR3 is 13 amino acids. V was pared by 0 bases and J by 2 bases, with 4 bases between. The V gene's germline CDR1 is SGHDN and CDR2 FVKESK. Here the CDR3 reads CASSQDRNTEAFF. CDR3 nucleotides: TGTGCCAGCAGCCAAGATCGAAACACTGAAGCTTTCTTT.

The chain has TRBV10-3 and TRBJ2-5; D is uncertain. The J call may be incorrect, as the DNA end agrees better with TRBJ2-7. The CDR3 extends over 15 amino acids. Germline V gene lookup returns CDR1 ENHRY and CDR2 SYGVKD. The CDR3 nucleotides are TGTGCCATCAGTGCTTTCGACGGTGACTCCTACGAGCAGTACTTC. Its translation is CAISAFDGDSYEQYF.

The genes are TRBV27 and TRBJ2-6; D not resolved. Germline V gives CDR1 MNHEY, CDR2 SMNVEV (reference sequence). This CDR3 comprises 15 residues. Trimming cost V 5 bases and J 0 bases, with 8 bases left between them. This CDR3 is CASSAQNSGANVLTF. DNA for the CDR3: TGTGCCAGCAGTGCTCAGAACTCTGGGGCCAACGTCCTGACTTTC.

This clone was observed a single time. This chain connects TRBV18 to TRBJ2-7; a weak D match, TRBD2 (6 bases). CDR3 size: 13 residues. The V gene's germline CDR1 is KGHSH and CDR2 LQKENI. Trimming pared 1 base from V and 5 bases from J, leaving 9 bases between. CDR3 loop: CASSPQRGNEQYF. In DNA, the CDR3 is TGTGCCAGCTCACCACAACGGGGGAACGAGCAGTACTTC.